One T cell receptor (beta chain) is described in this entry. Its antigen is unknown. The sample is drawn from a study of T-cell memory formation after mild COVID-19. Turning to the study itself: TCR clusters showed largely donor specificity.

V lost 4 bases to trimming and J lost 8 bases, with 11 bases between them. This CDR3 has 13 amino acids. CDR1 and CDR2 (germline): SNHLY, FYNNEI. Overall study results and limits: CD8+ contracting clones occupied EMRA, while CD4+ ones occupied mainly CM and EM. Nothing showed for sure that second-wave clones peaking on day 37 were SARS-CoV-2 specific.

With constant-segment primers, 5'RACE yielded cDNA libraries of TCR alpha and TCR beta that carried sample barcodes and UMIs. Each CDR3 protein gets one entry after TCRdb re-called the 5' RACE reads with MiXCR. The data contain about 560,000 distinct CDR3 sequences, about 22% of them singletons. The TCR sequence derives from an adult woman who had mild COVID-19 (a few samples of this study predate the infection). Cell type and time point are not known. The chain joins TRBV2 to TRBJ1-4; a weak D match, TRBD1 (6 bases). Sequenced material: PBMCs or a T cell subset sorted from them (not recorded which). The CDR3 DNA reads TGTGCCAGCAGTGGAGGACAGTTGGAAAAACTGTTTTTT. Its protein is CASSGGQLEKLFF.